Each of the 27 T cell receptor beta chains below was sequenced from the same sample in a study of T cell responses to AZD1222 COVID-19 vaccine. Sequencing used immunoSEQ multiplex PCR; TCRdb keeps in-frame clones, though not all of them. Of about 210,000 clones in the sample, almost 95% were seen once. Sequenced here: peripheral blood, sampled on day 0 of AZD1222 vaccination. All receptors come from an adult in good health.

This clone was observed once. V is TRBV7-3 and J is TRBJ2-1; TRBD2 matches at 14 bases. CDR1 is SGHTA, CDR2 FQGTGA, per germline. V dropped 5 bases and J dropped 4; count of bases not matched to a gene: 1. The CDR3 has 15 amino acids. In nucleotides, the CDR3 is TGTGCCAGCAGCGGGACTAGCGGGGGTTACAATGAGCAGTTCTTC. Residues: CASSGTSGGYNEQFF.

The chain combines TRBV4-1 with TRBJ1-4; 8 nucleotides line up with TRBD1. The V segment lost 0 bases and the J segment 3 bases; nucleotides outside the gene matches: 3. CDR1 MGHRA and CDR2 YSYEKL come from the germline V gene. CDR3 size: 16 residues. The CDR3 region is CASSQDGQGSNEKLFF. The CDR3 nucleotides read TGCGCCAGCAGCCAAGACGGACAGGGCTCTAATGAAAAACTGTTTTTT.

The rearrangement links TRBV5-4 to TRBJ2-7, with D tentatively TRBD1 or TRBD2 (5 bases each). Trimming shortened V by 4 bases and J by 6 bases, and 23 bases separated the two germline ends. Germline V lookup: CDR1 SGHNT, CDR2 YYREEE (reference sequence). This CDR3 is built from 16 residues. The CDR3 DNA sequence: TGTGCCAGCAGCCTGGAAACGGGACCCCCGATGGGCGAGCAGTACTTC. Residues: CASSLETGPPMGEQYF.

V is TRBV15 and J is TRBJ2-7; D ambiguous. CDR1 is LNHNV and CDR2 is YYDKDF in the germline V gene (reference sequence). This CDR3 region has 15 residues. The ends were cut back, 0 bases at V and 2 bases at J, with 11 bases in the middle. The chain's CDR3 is CATSRDPISTYEQYF. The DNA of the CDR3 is TGTGCCACCAGCAGAGATCCAATCAGTACCTACGAGCAGTACTTC.

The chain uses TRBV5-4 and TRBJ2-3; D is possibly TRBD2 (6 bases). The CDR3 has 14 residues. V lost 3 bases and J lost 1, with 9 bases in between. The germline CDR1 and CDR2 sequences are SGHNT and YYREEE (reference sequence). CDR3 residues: CASSYERGTDTQYF. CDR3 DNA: TGTGCCAGCAGCTATGAGCGGGGCACAGATACGCAGTATTTT. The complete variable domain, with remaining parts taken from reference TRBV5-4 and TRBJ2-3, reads ETGVTQSPTHLIKTRGQQVTLRCSSQSGHNTVSWYQQALGQGPQFIFQYYREEENGRGNFPPRFSGLQFPNYSSELNVNALELDDSALYLCASSYERGTDTQYFGPGTRLTVL.

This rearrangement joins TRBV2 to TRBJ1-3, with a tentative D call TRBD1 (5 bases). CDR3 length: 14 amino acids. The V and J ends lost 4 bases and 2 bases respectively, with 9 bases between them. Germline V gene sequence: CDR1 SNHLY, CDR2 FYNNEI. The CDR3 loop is CASSVRATGNTIYF. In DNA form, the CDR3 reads TGTGCCAGCAGTGTCAGGGCTACTGGAAACACCATATATTTT.

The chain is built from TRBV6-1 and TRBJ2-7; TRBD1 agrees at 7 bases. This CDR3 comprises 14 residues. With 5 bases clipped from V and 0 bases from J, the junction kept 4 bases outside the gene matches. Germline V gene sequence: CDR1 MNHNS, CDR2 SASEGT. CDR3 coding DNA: TGTGCCAGCAGTACAAGGGACAGCTCCTACGAGCAGTACTTC. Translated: CASSTRDSSYEQYF.

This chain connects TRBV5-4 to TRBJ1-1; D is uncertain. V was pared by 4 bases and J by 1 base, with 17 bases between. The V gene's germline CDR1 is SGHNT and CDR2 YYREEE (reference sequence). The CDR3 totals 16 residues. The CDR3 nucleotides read TGTGCCAGCAGCGCCTCACCCCTGACCGGGAACACTGAAGCTTTCTTT. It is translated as CASSASPLTGNTEAFF.

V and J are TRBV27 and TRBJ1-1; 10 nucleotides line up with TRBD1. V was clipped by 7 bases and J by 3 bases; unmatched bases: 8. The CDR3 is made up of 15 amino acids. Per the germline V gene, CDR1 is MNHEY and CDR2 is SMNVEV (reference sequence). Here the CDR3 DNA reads TGTGCCAGCAATGGACCCGGGACAGGGGACACTGAAGCTTTCTTT. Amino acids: CASNGPGTGDTEAFF.

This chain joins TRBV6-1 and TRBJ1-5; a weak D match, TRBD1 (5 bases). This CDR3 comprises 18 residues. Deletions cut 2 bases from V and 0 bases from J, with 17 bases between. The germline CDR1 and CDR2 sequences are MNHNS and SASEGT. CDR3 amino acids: CASSEHRPTSNSNQPQHF. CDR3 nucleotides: TGTGCCAGCAGTGAACACAGGCCGACCTCCAATAGCAATCAGCCCCAGCATTTT.

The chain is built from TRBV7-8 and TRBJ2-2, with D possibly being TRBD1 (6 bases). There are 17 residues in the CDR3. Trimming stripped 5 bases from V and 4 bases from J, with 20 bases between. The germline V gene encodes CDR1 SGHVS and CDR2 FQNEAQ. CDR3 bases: TGTGCCAGCAGCCTAGGGGGTTATTCGGCGGGCACCGGGGAGCTGTTTTTT. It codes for CASSLGGYSAGTGELFF.

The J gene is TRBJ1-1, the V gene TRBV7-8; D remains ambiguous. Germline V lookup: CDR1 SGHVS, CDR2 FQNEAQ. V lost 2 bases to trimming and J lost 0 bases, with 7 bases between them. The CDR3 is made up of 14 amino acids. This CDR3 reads CASSLSTLNTEAFF. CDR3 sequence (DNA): TGTGCCAGCAGCTTATCAACCTTGAACACTGAAGCTTTCTTT.

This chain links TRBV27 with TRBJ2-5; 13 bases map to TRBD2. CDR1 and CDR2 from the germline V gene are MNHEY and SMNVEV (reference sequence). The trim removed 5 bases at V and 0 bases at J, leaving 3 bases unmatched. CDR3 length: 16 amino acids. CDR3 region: CASSKTSGGYQETQYF. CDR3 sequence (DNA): TGTGCCAGCAGTAAGACTAGCGGGGGGTACCAAGAGACCCAGTACTTC.

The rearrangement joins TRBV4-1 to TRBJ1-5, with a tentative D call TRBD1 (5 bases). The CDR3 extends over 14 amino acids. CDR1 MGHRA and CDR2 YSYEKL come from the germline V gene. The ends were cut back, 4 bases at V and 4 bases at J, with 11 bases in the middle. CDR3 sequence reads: CASSPSRQNQPQHF. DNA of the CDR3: TGCGCCAGCAGCCCCTCCCGACAGAATCAGCCCCAGCATTTT.

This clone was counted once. The CDR3: CASSEHQQETQYF. The CDR3 region has the DNA TGCGCCAGCAGTGAACACCAACAAGAGACCCAGTACTTC. The V call is TRBV10-2, the J call TRBJ2-5; unclear D gene. The V end was cut by 3 bases, the J end by 2 bases, with 7 bases between. This CDR3 is built from 13 residues. The germline V gene has CDR1 WSHSY and CDR2 SAAADI.

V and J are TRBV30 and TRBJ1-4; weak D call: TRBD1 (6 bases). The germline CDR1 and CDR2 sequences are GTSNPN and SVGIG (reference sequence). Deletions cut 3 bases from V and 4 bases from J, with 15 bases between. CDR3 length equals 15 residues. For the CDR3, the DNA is TGTGCCTGGAGGGGGGACGGGACAAGTAATGAAAAACTGTTTTTT. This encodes CAWRGDGTSNEKLFF.

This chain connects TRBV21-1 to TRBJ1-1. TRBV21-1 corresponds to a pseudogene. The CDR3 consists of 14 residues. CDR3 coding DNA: TGTGCCAGCACTCCCCGCGGGGAGACTGCCTCAGCTTTCTTT. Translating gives CASTPRGETASAFF.

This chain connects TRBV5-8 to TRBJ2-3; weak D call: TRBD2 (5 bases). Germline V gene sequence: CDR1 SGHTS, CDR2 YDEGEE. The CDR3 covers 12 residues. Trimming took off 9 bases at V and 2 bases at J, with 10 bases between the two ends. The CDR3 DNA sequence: TGTGCCACCCGGGAATACACAGATACGCAGTATTTT. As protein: CATREYTDTQYF.

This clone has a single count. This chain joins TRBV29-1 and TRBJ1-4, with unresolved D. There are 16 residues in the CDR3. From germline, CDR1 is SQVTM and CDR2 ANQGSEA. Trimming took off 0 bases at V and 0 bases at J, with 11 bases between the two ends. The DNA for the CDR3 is TGCAGCGTTGAAGATCGGTACAGTGCAACTAATGAAAAACTGTTTTTT. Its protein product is CSVEDRYSATNEKLFF. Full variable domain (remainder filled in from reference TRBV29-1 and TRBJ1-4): SAVISQKPSRDICQRGTSLTIQCQVDSQVTMMFWYRQQPGQSLTLIATANQGSEATYESGFVIDKFPISRPNLTFSTLTVSNMSPEDSSIYLCSVEDRYSATNEKLFFGSGTQLSVL.

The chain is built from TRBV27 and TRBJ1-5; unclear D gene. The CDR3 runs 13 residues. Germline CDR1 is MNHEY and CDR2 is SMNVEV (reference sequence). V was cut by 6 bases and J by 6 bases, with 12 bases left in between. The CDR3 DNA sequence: TGTGCCAGCAGCCACCTTCCCACTCAGCCCCAGCATTTT. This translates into CASSHLPTQPQHF.

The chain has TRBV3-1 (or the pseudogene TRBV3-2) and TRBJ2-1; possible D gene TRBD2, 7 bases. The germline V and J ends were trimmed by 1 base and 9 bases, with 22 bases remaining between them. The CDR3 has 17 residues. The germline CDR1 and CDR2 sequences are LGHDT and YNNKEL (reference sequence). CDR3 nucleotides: TGTGCCAGCAGCCAAGTGGCGGGCGGGGGCTCGACTAGTGAGCAGTTCTTC. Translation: CASSQVAGGGSTSEQFF.

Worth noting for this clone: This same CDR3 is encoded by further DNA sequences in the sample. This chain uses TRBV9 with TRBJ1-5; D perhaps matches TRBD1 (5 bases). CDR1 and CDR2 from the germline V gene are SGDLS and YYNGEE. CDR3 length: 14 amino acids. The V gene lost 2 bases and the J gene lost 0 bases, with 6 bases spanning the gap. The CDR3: CASSVGDSNQPQHF. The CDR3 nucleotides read TGTGCCAGCAGCGTGGGGGATAGCAATCAGCCCCAGCATTTT. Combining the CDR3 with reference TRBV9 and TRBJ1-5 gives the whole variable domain DSGVTQTPKHLITATGQRVTLRCSPRSGDLSVYWYQQSLDQGLQFLIQYYNGEERAKGNILERFSAQQFPDLHSELNLSSLELGDSALYFCASSVGDSNQPQHFGDGTRLSIL.

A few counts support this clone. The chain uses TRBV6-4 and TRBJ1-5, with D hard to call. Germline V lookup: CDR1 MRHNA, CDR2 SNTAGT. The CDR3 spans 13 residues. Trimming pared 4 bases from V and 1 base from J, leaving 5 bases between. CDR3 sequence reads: CASSAESNQPQHF. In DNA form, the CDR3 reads TGTGCCAGCAGTGCGGAAAGCAATCAGCCCCAGCATTTT.

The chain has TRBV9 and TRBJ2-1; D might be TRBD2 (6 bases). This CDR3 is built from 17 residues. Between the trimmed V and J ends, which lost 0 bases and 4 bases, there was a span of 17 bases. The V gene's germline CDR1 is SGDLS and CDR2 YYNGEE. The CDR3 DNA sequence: TGTGCCAGCAGCGTAGACGATCTAGCGTACTCGTACAATGAGCAGTTCTTC. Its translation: CASSVDDLAYSYNEQFF. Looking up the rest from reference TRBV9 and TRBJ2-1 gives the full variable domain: DSGVTQTPKHLITATGQRVTLRCSPRSGDLSVYWYQQSLDQGLQFLIQYYNGEERAKGNILERFSAQQFPDLHSELNLSSLELGDSALYFCASSVDDLAYSYNEQFFGPGTRLTVL.

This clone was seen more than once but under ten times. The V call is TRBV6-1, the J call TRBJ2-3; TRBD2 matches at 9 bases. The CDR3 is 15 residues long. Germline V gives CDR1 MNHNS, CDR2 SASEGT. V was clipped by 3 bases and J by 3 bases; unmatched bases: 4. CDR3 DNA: TGTGCCAGCAGTGATTCTCTAGCGGGGACAGATACGCAGTATTTT. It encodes CASSDSLAGTDTQYF.

Here the CDR3 DNA reads TGTGCCAGCAGTTTGAACTTGAACTATGGCTACACCTTC. It translates to CASSLNLNYGYTF. V gene TRBV12-3 or TRBV12-4 combines with J gene TRBJ1-2, with D unclear. This CDR3 is built from 13 residues. V was trimmed by 3 bases and J by 2 bases, leaving 7 bases between them.

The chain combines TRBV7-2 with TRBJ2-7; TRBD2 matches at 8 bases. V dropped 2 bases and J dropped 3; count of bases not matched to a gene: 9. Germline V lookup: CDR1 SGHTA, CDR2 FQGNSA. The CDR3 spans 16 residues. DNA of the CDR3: TGTGCCAGCAGCTTACAAGAAGCGGGGGCTTACTACGAGCAGTACTTC. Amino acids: CASSLQEAGAYYEQYF.